The 15 T cell receptor beta chains presented below share a single source sample, sequenced in a study of cytomegalovirus exposure and HLA in healthy donors. Here immunoSEQ multiplex PCR was the method, and the copy in TCRdb shows in-frame clones only, minus some. The repertoire includes under 200,000 clones, about nine tenths of them detected once, and 10% sits in the top ten. The sequencing input was PBMCs. These receptors originate from a woman aged 18 to 35 in good health and CMV-seropositive.

The genes are TRBV27 and TRBJ1-1, with 8 nucleotides matching TRBD1. There are 15 residues in the CDR3. The V gene's germline CDR1 is MNHEY and CDR2 SMNVEV (reference sequence). The V gene end was trimmed by 6 bases and the J gene end by 1 base; junction bases not matched to a gene: 7. In nucleotides, the CDR3 is TGTGCCAGCAGGCCCCGGACAGGGAGGAACACTGAAGCTTTCTTT. It specifies CASRPRTGRNTEAFF.

This CDR3 is CASSLRGVPNEKLFF. CDR3 DNA: TGTGCCAGCAGCCTCCGGGGGGTGCCTAATGAAAAACTGTTTTTT. The gene calls are TRBV11-2 and TRBJ1-4; TRBD1 is a possible D gene (5 bases). CDR1 is SGHAT and CDR2 is FQNNGV in the germline V gene. The CDR3 is 15 amino acids. V lost 5 bases and J lost 3, with 13 bases in between.

V usage is TRBV18 and J usage is TRBJ1-5; perhaps TRBD1 as D (5 bases). V lost 2 bases and J lost 5, with 13 bases in between. CDR1 KGHSH and CDR2 LQKENI come from the germline V gene. The CDR3 contains 15 residues. The CDR3 protein is CASSPNTGVYQPQHF. For the CDR3, the DNA is TGTGCCAGCTCACCAAACACAGGAGTTTATCAGCCCCAGCATTTT.

The chain combines TRBV30 with TRBJ1-4; 8 bases line up with TRBD1. This CDR3 spans 13 amino acids. Trimming cost V 3 bases and J 5 bases; bases outside gene matches: 2. Germline-derived CDR1 and CDR2 are GTSNPN and SVGIG (reference sequence). CDR3: CAWRTGENEKLFF. CDR3 nucleotides: TGTGCCTGGAGGACAGGGGAGAATGAAAAACTGTTTTTT. The whole variable domain, remainder taken from reference TRBV30 and TRBJ1-4, is SQTIHQWPATLVQPVGSPLSLECTVEGTSNPNLYWYRQAAGRGLQLLFYSVGIGQISSEVPQNLSASRPQDRQFILSSKKLLLSDSGFYLCAWRTGENEKLFFGSGTQLSVL.

The chain links TRBV6-5 to TRBJ1-2, with 10 bases that match TRBD1. Trimming at V came to 0 bases and at J to 14 bases, leaving 6 bases not matched to a gene. This CDR3 region has 13 residues. The germline CDR1 and CDR2 sequences are MNHEY and SVGAGI. The CDR3 DNA sequence: TGTGCCAGCAGTTACTCGACGGGACAGGGGCCGACCTTC. This sequence encodes CASSYSTGQGPTF.

This rearrangement joins TRBV5-1 to TRBJ2-1, with TRBD1 identical over 10 bases. This CDR3 is built from 14 residues. Germline assignment: CDR1 SGHRS and CDR2 YFSETQ. The V segment lost 2 bases and the J segment 7 bases; nucleotides outside the gene matches: 3. CDR3 region: CASSFRDRGNEQFF. The DNA of the CDR3 is TGCGCCAGCAGCTTCCGGGACAGGGGAAATGAGCAGTTCTTC.

This clone was found a few times. CDR3 coding DNA: TGTGCCAGCAGTGACTCAGCGGGAGAAGATACGCAGTATTTT. Its protein is CASSDSAGEDTQYF. J is TRBJ2-3 and V is TRBV6-4; 8 bases fit TRBD2. V gave up 0 bases and J gave up 5 bases; unmatched junction bases: 1. This CDR3 is 14 amino acids long. Germline lookup yields CDR1 MRHNA and CDR2 SNTAGT.

The chain carries TRBV10-3 and TRBJ2-2, with TRBD1 matching 7 bases. V was pared by 9 bases and J by 4 bases, with 5 bases of the junction left unmatched. The CDR3 has 13 residues. Germline CDR1 is ENHRY and CDR2 is SYGVKD. This CDR3 is CAIGTVATGELFF. Written as DNA, the CDR3 is TGTGCCATTGGGACAGTAGCCACCGGGGAGCTGTTTTTT.

V gene TRBV7-3 combines with J gene TRBJ2-2; 7 nucleotides match TRBD2. Trimming cost V 1 base and J 2 bases; bases outside gene matches: 7. The CDR3 runs to 17 residues. Germline CDR1 SGHTA, CDR2 FQGTGA. CDR3 bases: TGTGCCAGCAGCTTAAGGCTAGCGGCGATAAACACCGGGGAGCTGTTTTTT. Encoded protein: CASSLRLAAINTGELFF.

The rearrangement links TRBV19 to TRBJ2-7, with 9 bases that match TRBD1. Looked up from germline, CDR1 is LNHDA and CDR2 is SQIVND (reference sequence). This CDR3 spans 15 amino acids. V dropped 3 bases and J dropped 2; count of bases not matched to a gene: 5. DNA of the CDR3: TGTGCCAGTAGTATGCCGGGACAGGGTACCTACGAGCAGTACTTC. This encodes CASSMPGQGTYEQYF.

This clone showed up just once. This chain connects TRBV7-2 to TRBJ2-1; the D is unclear. The CDR3 runs 15 residues. Germline V CDR1 and CDR2: SGHTA, FQGNSA. The V gene lost 0 bases and the J gene lost 0 bases, with 6 bases spanning the gap. CDR3 sequence: CASSLALSSYNEQFF. The CDR3 region has the DNA TGTGCCAGCAGCTTAGCCCTGAGCTCCTACAATGAGCAGTTCTTC.

The CDR3 DNA follows: TGTGCCTGGAGTAGGGGTGGATCCAATACGCAGTATTTT. Encoded protein: CAWSRGGSNTQYF. This sequence joins TRBV30 and TRBJ2-3; possible D gene TRBD1, 5 bases. Germline V gives CDR1 GTSNPN, CDR2 SVGIG (reference sequence). The CDR3 is 13 residues long. Trimming took off 2 bases at V and 7 bases at J, with 13 bases between the two ends.

This chain connects TRBV7-3 to TRBJ1-1, with TRBD1 matching 7 bases. The CDR3 is 13 amino acids. CDR1 is SGHTA and CDR2 is FQGTGA in the germline V gene. V shed 1 base, J shed 10 bases, and the junction held 6 bases outside the gene matches. CDR3 loop: CASSLNQGVLAFF. The DNA of the CDR3 is TGTGCCAGCAGCTTAAATCAGGGGGTCTTAGCTTTCTTT.

The V gene is TRBV7-2, the J gene TRBJ2-1; TRBD2 might be the D (6 bases). The CDR3 covers 14 residues. CDR1 and CDR2 (germline): SGHTA, FQGNSA. Trimming shortened V by 0 bases and J by 6 bases, and 9 bases separated the two germline ends. Here the CDR3 DNA reads TGTGCCAGCAGCTTAGCTCTAGCGAGCAATGAGCAGTTCTTC. Residues: CASSLALASNEQFF.

The genes are TRBV6-5 and TRBJ1-2; weak D call: TRBD1 (5 bases). This CDR3 is built from 13 residues. Looked up from germline, CDR1 is MNHEY and CDR2 is SVGAGI. Deletions cut 8 bases from V and 4 bases from J, with 14 bases between. CDR3 sequence: CASGDQGGYGYTF. The CDR3 DNA sequence: TGTGCCAGCGGAGATCAGGGTGGCTATGGCTACACCTTC.